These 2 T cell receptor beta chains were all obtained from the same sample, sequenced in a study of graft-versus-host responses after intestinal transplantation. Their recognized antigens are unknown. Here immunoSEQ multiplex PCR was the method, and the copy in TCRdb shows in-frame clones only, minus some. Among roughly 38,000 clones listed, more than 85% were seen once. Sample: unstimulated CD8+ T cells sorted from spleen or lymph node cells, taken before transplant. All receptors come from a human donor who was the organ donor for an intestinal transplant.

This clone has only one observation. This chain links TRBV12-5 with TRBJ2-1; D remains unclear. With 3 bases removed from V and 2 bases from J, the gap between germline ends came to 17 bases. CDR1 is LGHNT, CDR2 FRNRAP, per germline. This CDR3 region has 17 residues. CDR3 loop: CASGFLLSDAPYNEQFF. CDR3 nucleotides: TGTGCTAGTGGTTTTCTACTAAGCGATGCCCCCTACAATGAGCAGTTCTTC.

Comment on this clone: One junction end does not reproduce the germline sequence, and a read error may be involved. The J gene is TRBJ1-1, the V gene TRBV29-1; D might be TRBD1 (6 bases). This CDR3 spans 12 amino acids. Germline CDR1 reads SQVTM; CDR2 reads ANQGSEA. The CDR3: CGVGRGRTEAFF. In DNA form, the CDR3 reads TGCGGCGTTGGCAGGGGTCGGACTGAAGCTTTCTTT.